Below, 3 T cell receptor beta chains from the same sample are listed, as sequenced in a study of T cell responses to AZD1222 COVID-19 vaccine (dated by TCRdb to about 2021). The time point label, as the study defines it: baseline before first vaccination. Preparation of the library involved the immunoSEQ multiplex PCR assay. TCRdb retrieved this table from immuneACCESS and kept in-frame rearrangements only. Not all clones are present; in checked studies, unresolved V genes account for under half, and no reason is known for the remainder. The sample table holds 90,000 to 150,000 clones, of which around 85% were seen once. Roughly 2.6% of the sample is in the top ten clones. The material sequenced was peripheral blood, taken on day 0 of AZD1222 vaccination. These receptors originate from an adult in good health.

The chain is built from TRBV3-1 (or the pseudogene TRBV3-2) and TRBJ2-1, with 12 bases lining up with TRBD2. The V segment lost 1 base and the J segment 4 bases; nucleotides outside the gene matches: 5. Germline CDR1 reads LGHDT; CDR2 reads YNNKEL (reference sequence). This CDR3 has 17 amino acids. CDR3 bases: TGTGCCAGCAGCCAAGCCATTCTAGCGGGAGGGTACAATGAGCAGTTCTTC. Protein: CASSQAILAGGYNEQFF.

The count of this clone is one. This chain uses TRBV27 with TRBJ1-4; 7 nucleotides line up with TRBD1. This CDR3 is 12 amino acids long. Germline-derived CDR1 and CDR2 are MNHEY and SMNVEV (reference sequence). The J segment lost 7 bases and the V segment lost 5 bases, leaving 1 base of the junction unmatched. The CDR3 is CASSRQGEKLFF. CDR3 coding DNA: TGTGCCAGCAGTCGACAGGGTGAAAAACTGTTTTTT. The full variable domain, in which reference TRBV27 and TRBJ1-4 provide the parts outside the CDR3, is EAQVTQNPRYLITVTGKKLTVTCSQNMNHEYMSWYRQDPGLGLRQIYYSMNVEVTDKGDVPEGYKVSRKEKRNFPLILESPSPNQTSLYFCASSRQGEKLFFGSGTQLSVL.

This clone was seen more than once but under ten times. V gene TRBV30 combines with J gene TRBJ1-6; D gene unclear. The V end was cut by 0 bases, the J end by 7 bases, with 7 bases between. Germline CDR1 reads GTSNPN; CDR2 reads SVGIG (reference sequence). This CDR3 has 13 residues. The CDR3 DNA sequence: TGTGCCTGGAGTGTACCGGGGAATTCACCCCTCCACTTT. This sequence encodes CAWSVPGNSPLHF.